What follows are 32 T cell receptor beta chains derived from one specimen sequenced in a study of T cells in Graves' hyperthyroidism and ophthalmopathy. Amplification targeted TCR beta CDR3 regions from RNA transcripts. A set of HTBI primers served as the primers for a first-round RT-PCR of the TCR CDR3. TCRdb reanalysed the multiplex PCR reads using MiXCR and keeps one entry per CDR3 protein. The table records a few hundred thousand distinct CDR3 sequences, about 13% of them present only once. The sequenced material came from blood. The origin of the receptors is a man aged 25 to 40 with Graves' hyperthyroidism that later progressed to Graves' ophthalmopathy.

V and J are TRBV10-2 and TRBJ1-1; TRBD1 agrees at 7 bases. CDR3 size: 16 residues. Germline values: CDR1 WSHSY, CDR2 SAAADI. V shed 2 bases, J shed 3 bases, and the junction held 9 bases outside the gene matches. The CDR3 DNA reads TGCGCCAGCAGTGAGGCAGGGGGAGTTTTGTACACTGAAGCTTTCTTT. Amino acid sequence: CASSEAGGVLYTEAFF.

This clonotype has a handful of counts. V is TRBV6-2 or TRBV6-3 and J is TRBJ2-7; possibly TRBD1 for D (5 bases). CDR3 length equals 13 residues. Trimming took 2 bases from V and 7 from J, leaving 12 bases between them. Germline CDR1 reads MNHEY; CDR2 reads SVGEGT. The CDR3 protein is CASSYNQGGEQYF. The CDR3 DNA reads TGTGCCAGCAGTTACAACCAGGGTGGGGAGCAGTACTTC.

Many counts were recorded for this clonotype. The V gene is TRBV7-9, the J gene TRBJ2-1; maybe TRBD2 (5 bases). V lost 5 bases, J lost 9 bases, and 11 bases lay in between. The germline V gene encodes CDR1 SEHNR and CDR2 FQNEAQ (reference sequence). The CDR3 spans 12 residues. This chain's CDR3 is CASSGSPVEQFF. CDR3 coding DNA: TGTGCCAGCAGCGGGAGTCCGGTTGAGCAGTTCTTC.

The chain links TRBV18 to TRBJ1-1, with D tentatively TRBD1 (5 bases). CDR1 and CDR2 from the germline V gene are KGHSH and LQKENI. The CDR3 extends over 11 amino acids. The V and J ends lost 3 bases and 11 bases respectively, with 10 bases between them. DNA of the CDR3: TGTGCCAGCTCACCGTCCAGGGAGGCTTTCTTT. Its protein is CASSPSREAFF.

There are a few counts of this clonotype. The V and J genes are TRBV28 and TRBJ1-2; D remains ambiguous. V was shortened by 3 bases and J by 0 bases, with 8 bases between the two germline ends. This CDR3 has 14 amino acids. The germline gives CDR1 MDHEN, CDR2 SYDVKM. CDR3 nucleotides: TGTGCCAGCAGTTTCAGCGTAGCTAACTATGGCTACACCTTC. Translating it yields CASSFSVANYGYTF.

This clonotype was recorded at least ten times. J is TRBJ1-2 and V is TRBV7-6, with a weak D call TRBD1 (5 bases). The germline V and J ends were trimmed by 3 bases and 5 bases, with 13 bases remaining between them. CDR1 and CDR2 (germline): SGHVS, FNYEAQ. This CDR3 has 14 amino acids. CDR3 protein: CASSLGPDAYGYTF. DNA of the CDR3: TGTGCCAGCAGCTTGGGACCAGATGCGTATGGCTACACCTTC. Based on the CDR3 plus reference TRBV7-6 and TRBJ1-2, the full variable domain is GAGVSQSPRYKVTKRGQDVALRCDPISGHVSLYWYRQALGQGPEFLTYFNYEAQQDKSGLPNDRFSAERPEGSISTLTIQRTEQRDSAMYRCASSLGPDAYGYTFGSGTRLTVV.

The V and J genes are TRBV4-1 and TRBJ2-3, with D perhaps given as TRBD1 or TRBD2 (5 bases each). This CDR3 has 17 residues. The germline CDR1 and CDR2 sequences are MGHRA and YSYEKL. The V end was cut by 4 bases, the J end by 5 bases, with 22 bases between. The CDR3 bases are TGCGCCAGCAGCCGGGGCGGAGTAGCGTTGAGGGGAGATACGCAGTATTTT. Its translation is CASSRGGVALRGDTQYF.

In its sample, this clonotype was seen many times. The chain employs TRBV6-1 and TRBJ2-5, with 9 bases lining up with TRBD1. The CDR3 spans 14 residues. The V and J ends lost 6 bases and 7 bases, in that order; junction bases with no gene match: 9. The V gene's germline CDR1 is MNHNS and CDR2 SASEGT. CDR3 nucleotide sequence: TGTGCCAGCAGCCGGGACAGGGTGGTGGGGACCCAGTACTTC. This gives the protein CASSRDRVVGTQYF.

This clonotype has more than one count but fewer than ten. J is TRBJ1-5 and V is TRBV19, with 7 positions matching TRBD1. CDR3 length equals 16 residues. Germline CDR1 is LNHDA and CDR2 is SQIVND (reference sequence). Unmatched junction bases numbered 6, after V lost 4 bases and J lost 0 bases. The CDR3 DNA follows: TGTGCCAGTAGTACCCCGCAGGGGGGTAGCAATCAGCCCCAGCATTTT. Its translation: CASSTPQGGSNQPQHF.

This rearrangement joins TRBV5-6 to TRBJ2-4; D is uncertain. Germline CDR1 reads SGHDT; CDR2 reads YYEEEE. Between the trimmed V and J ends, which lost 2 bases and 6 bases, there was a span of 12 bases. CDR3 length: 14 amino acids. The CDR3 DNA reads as TGTGCCAGCAGCTTTCTGCTGGACCCAAACATTCAGTACTTC. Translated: CASSFLLDPNIQYF.

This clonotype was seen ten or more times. The chain's CDR3 is CASSSRVLQETQYF. The CDR3 DNA reads TGTGCCAGCAGTTCCAGGGTCCTCCAAGAGACCCAGTACTTC. The J gene is TRBJ2-5, the V gene TRBV28; possible D gene TRBD1, 5 bases. V was pared by 4 bases and J by 1 base, with 10 bases between. The CDR3 loop spans 14 amino acids. Germline CDR1 reads MDHEN; CDR2 reads SYDVKM.

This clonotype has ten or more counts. The CDR3 DNA follows: TGTGCCAGCAGTTATACCCGACAGGGTATCCTGAACACTGAAGCTTTCTTT. Protein product: CASSYTRQGILNTEAFF. V is TRBV6-1 and J is TRBJ1-1, with 7 bases identical to TRBD1. Germline V gives CDR1 MNHNS, CDR2 SASEGT. This CDR3 is 17 amino acids long. The V segment lost 5 bases and the J segment 0 bases; nucleotides outside the gene matches: 12.

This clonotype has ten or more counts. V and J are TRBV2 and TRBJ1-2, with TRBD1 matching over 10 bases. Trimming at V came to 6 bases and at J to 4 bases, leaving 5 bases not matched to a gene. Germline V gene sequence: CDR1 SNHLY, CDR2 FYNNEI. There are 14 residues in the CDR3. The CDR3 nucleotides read TGTGCCAGCAGGACAGGGGGCGCCATCTATGGCTACACCTTC. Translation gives CASRTGGAIYGYTF.

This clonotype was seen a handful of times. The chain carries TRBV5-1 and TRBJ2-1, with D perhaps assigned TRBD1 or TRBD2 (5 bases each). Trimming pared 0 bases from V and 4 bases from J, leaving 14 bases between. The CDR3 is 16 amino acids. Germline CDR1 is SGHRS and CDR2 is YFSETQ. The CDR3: CASSLALGTKYNEQFF. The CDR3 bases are TGCGCCAGCAGCTTGGCATTAGGGACCAAATACAATGAGCAGTTCTTC.

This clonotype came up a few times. The CDR3 sequence: CASSERRDTEAFF. The CDR3 bases are TGCGCCAGCAGTGAGAGACGGGACACTGAAGCTTTCTTT. The chain links TRBV10-2 to TRBJ1-1; D gene uncertain. V lost 2 bases, J lost 3 bases, and 7 bases lay in between. This CDR3 has 13 residues. Germline CDR1 WSHSY, CDR2 SAAADI.

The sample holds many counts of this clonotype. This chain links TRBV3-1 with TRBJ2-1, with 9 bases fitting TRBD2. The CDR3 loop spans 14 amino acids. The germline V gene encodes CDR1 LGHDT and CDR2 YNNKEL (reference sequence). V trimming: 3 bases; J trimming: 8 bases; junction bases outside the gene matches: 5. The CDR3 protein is CASSQRGGGDEQFF. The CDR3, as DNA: TGTGCCAGCAGCCAGCGCGGGGGGGGCGATGAGCAGTTCTTC.

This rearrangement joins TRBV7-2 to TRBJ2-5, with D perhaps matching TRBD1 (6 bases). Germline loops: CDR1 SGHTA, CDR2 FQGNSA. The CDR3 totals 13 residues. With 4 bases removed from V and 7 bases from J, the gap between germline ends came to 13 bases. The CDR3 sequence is CASSSSTQGTQYF. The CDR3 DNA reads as TGTGCCAGCAGCTCGTCGACACAGGGGACCCAGTACTTC.

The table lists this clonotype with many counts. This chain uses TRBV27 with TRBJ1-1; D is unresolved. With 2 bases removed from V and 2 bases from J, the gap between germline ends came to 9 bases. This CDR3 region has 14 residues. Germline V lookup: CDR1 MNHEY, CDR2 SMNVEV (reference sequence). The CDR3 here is CASSLGSANTEAFF. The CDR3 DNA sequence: TGTGCCAGCAGTTTAGGCTCAGCAAACACTGAAGCTTTCTTT.

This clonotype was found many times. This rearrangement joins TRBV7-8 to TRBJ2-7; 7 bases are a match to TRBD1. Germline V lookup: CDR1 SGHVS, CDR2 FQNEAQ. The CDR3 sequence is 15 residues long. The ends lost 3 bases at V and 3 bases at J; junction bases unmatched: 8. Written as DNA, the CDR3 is TGTGCCAGCAGCTTCGACCGGGACAGTTACTACGAGCAGTACTTC. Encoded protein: CASSFDRDSYYEQYF.

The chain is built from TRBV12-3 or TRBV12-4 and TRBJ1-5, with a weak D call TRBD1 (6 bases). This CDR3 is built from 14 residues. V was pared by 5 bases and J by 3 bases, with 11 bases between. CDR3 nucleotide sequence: TGTGCCAGCAGTCACGGACAGAACAATCAGCCCCAGCATTTT. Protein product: CASSHGQNNQPQHF.

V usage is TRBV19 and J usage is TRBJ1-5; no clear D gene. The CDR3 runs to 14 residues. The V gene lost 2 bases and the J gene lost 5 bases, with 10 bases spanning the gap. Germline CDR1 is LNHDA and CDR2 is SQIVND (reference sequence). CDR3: CASSIFQYHQPQHF. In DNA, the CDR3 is TGTGCCAGTAGTATATTCCAGTATCATCAGCCCCAGCATTTT.

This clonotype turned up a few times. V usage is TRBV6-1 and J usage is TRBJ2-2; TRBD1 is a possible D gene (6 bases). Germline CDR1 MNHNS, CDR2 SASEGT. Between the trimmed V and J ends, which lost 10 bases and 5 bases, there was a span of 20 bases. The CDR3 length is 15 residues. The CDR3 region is CATRPTGLITGELFF. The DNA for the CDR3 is TGTGCCACCAGGCCCACAGGGCTTATAACCGGGGAGCTGTTTTTT.

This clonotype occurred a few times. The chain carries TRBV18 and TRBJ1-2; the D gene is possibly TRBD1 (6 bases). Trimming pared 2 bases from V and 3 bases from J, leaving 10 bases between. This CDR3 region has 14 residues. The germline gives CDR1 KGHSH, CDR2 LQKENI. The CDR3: CASSPFGTHYGYTF. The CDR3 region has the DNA TGTGCCAGCTCACCATTCGGGACACACTATGGCTACACCTTC.

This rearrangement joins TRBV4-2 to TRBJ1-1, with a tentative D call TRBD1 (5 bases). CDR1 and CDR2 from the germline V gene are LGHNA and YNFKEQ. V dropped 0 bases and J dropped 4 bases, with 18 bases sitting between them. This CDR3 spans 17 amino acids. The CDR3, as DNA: TGTGCCAGCAGCCAAGAAGTTCGGCAGGGTCTGGGCACTGAAGCTTTCTTT. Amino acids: CASSQEVRQGLGTEAFF.

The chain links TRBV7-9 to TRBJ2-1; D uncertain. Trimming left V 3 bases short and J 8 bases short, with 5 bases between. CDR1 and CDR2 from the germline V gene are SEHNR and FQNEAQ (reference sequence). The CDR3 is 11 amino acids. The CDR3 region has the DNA TGTGCCAGCAGCTTGTCACATGAGCAGTTCTTC. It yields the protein CASSLSHEQFF.

The CDR3 DNA follows: TGTGCCAGCAGCTTAAATCTCCCAGGGGACATTCAGTACTTC. Translated: CASSLNLPGDIQYF. This chain joins TRBV7-9 and TRBJ2-4; possibly TRBD1 for D (6 bases). Trimming removed 2 bases from V and 8 bases from J, with 13 bases in between. Looked up from germline, CDR1 is SEHNR and CDR2 is FQNEAQ (reference sequence). The CDR3 length is 14 residues.

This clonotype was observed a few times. The CDR3 loop is CASSRRQTSTDTQYF. CDR3 bases: TGTGCCAGCAGTCGCCGACAGACTAGCACAGATACGCAGTATTTT. This chain joins TRBV27 and TRBJ2-3; weak D call: TRBD1 (5 bases). This CDR3 is 15 amino acids long. Germline-derived CDR1 and CDR2 are MNHEY and SMNVEV (reference sequence). V was shortened by 5 bases and J by 0 bases, with 12 bases between the two germline ends.

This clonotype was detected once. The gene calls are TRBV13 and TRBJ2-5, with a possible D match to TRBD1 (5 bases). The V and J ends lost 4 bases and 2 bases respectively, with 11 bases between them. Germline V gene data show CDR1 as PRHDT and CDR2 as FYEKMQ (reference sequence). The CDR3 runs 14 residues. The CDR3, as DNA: TGTGCCAGCAGCTCCTGGACAAAGCAAGAGACCCAGTACTTC. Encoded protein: CASSSWTKQETQYF.

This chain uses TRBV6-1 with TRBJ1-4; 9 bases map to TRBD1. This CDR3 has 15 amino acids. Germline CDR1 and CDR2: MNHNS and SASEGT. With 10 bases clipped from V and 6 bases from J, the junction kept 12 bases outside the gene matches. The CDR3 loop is CANSGRDRAHEKLFF. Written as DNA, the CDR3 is TGTGCCAACTCTGGGAGGGACAGGGCCCATGAAAAACTGTTTTTT.

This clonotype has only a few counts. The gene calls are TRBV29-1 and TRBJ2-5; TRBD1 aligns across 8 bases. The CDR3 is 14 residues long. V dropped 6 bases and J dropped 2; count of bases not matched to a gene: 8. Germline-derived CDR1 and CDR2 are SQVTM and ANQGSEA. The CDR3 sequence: CSVFTGGNQETQYF. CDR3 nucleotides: TGCAGCGTCTTTACAGGGGGTAATCAAGAGACCCAGTACTTC.

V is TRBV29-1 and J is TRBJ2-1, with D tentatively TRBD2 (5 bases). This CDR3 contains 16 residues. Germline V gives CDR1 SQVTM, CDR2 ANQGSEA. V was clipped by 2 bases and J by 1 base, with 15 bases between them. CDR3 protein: CSVESGTALSYNEQFF. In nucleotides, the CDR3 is TGCAGCGTTGAATCGGGAACAGCACTATCCTACAATGAGCAGTTCTTC.

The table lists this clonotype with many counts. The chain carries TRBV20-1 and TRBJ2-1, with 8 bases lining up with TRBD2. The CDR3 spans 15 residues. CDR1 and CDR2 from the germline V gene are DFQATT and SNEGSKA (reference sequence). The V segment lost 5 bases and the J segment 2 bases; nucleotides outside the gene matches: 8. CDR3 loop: CSAARGGLAYNEQFF. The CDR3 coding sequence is TGCAGTGCTGCCCGGGGGGGCCTAGCCTACAATGAGCAGTTCTTC.